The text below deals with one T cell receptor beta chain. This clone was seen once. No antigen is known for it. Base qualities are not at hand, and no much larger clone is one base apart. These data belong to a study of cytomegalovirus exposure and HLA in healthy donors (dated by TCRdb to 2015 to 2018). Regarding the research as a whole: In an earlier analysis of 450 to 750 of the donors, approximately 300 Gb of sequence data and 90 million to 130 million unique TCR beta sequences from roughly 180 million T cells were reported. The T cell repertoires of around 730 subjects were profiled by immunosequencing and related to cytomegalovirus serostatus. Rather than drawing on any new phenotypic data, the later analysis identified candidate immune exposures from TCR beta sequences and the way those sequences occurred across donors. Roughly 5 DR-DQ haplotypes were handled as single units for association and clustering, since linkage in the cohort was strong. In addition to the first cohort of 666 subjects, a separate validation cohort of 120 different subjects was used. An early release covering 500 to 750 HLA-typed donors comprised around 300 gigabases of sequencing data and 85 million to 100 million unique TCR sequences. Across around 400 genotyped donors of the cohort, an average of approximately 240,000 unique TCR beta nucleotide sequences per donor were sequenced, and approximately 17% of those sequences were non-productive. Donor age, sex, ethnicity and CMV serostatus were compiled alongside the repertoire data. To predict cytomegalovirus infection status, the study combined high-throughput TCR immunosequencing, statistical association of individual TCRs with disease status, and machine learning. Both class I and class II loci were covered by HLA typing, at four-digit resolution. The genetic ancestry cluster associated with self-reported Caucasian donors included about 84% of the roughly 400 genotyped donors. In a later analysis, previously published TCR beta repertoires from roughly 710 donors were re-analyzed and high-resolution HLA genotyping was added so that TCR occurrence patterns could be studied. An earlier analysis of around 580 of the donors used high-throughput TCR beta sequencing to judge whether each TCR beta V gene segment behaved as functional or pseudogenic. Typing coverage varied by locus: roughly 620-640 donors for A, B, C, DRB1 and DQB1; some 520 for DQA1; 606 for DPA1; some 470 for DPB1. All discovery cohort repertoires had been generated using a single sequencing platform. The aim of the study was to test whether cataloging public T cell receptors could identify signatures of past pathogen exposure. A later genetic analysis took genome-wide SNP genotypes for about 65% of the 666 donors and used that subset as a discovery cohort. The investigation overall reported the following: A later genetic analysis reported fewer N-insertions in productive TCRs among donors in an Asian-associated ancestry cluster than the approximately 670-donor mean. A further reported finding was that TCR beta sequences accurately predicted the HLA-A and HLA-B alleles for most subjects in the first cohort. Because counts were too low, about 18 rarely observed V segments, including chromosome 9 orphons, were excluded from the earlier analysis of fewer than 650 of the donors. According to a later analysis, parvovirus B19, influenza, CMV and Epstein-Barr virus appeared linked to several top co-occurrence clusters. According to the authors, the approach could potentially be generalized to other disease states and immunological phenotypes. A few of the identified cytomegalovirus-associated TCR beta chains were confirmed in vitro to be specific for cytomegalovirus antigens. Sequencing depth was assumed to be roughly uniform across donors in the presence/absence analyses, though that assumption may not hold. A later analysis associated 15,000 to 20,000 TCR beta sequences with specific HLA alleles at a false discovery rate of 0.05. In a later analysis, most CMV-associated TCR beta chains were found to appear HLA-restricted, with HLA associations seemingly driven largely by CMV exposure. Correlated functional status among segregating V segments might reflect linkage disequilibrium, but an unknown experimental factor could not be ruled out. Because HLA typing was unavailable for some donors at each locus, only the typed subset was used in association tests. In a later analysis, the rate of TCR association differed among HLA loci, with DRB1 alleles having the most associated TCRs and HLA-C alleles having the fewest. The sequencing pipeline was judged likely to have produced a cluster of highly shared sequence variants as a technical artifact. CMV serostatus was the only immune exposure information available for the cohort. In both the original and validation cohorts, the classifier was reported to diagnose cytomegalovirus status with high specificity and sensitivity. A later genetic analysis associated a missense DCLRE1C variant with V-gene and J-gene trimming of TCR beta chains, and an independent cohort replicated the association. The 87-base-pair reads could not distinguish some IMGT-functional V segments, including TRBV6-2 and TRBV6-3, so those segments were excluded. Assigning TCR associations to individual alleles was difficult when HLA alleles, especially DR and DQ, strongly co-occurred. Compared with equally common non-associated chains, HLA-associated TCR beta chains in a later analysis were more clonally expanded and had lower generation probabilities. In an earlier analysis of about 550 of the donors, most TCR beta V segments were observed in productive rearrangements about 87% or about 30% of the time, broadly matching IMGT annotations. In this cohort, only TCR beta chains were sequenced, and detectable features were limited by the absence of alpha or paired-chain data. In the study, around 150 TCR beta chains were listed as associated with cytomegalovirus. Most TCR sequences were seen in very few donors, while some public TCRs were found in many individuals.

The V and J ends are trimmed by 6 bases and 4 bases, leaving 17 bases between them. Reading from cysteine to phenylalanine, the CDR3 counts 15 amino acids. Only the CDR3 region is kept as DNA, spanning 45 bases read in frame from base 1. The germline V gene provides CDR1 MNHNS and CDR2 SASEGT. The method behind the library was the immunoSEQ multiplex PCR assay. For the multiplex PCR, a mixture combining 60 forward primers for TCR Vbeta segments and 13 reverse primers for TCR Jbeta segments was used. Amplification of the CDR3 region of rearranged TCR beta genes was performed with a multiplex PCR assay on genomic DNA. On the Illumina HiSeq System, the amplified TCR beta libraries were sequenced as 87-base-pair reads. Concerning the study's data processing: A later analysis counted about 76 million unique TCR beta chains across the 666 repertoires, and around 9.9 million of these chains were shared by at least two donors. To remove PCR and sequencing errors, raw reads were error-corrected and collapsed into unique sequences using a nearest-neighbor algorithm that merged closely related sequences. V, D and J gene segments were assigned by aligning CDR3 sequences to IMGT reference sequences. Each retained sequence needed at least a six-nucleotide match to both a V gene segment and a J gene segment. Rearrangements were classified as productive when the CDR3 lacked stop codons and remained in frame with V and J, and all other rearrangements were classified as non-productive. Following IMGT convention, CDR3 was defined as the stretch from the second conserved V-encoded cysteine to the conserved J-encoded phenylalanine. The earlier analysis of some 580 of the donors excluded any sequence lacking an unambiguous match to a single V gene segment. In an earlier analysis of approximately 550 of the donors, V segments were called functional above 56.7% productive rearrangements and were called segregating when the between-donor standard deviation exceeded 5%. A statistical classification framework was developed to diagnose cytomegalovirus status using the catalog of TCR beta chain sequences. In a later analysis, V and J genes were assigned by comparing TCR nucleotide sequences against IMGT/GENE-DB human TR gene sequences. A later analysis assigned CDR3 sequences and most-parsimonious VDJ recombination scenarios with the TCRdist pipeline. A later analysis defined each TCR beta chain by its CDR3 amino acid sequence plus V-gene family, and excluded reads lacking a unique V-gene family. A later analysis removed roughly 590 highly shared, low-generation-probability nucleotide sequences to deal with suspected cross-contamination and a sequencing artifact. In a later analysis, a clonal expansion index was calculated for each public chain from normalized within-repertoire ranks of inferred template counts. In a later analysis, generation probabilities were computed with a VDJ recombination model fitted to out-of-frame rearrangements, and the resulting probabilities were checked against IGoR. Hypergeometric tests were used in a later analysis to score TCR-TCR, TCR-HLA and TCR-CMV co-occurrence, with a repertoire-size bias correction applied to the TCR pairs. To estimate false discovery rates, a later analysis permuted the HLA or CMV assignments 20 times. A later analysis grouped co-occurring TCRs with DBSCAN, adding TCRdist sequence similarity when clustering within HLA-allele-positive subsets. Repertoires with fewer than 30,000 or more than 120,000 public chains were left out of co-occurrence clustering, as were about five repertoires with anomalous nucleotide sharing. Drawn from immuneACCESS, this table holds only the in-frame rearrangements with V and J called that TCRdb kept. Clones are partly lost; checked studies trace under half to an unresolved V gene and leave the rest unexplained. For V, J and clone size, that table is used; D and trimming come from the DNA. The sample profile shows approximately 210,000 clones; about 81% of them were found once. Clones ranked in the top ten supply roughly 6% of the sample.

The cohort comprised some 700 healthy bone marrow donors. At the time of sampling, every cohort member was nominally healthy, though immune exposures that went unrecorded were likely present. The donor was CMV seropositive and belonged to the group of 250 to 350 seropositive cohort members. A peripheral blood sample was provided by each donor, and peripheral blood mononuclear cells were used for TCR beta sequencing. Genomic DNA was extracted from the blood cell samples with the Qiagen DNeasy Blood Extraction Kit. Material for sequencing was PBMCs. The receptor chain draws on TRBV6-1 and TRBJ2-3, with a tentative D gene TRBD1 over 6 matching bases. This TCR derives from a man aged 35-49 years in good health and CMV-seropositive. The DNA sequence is TGTGCCAGCAGGGATCCGGGACAAGTCGCAGATACGCAGTATTTT. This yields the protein CASRDPGQVADTQYF.